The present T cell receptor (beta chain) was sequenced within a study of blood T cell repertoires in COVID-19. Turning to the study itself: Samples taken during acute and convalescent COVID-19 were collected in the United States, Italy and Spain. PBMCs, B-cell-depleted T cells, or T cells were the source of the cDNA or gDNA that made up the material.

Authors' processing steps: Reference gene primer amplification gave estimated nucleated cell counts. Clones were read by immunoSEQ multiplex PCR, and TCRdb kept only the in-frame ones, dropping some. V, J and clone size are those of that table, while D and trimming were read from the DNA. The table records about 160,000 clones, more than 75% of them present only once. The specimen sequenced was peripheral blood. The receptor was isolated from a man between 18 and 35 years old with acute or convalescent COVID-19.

The CDR3 protein is CASSHPGLAMQETQYF. The CDR3 nucleotides read TGTGCCAGCAGCCACCCGGGACTAGCGATGCAGGAGACCCAGTACTTC. The chain combines TRBV7-9 with TRBJ2-5, with 10 nucleotides matching TRBD2. The CDR3 contains 16 residues. The V segment lost 5 bases and the J segment 5 bases; nucleotides outside the gene matches: 11. The germline V gene encodes CDR1 SEHNR and CDR2 FQNEAQ (reference sequence).